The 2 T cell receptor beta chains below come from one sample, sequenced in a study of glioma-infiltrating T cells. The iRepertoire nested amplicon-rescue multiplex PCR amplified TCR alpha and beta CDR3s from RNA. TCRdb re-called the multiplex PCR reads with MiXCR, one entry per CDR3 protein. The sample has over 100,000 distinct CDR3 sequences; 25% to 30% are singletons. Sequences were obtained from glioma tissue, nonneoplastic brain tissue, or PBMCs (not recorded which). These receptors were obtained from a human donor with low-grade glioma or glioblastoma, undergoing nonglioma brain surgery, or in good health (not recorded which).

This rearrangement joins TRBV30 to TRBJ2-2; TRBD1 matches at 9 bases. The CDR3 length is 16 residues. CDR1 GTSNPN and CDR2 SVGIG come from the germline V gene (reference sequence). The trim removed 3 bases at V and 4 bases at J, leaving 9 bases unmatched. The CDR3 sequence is CAWRHRDRAGTGELFF. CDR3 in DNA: TGTGCCTGGAGGCACCGGGACAGGGCTGGCACCGGGGAGCTGTTTTTT.

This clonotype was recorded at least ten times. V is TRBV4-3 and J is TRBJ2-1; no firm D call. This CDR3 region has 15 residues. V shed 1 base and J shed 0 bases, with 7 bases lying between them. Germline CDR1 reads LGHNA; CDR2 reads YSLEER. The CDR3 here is CASSQAGSSYNEQFF. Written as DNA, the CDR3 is TGCGCCAGCAGCCAAGCGGGCAGCTCCTACAATGAGCAGTTCTTC.